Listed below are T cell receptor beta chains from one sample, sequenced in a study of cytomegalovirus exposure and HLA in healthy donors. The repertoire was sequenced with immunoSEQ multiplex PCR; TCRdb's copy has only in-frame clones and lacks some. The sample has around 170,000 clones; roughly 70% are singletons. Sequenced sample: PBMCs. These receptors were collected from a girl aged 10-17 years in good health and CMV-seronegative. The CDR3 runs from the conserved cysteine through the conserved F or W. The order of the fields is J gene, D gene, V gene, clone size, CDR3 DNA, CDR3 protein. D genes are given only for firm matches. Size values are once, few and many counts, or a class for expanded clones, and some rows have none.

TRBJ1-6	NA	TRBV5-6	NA	TGTGCCAGCAGCTTTCGCAGGGCACAGTCACCCCTCCACTTT	CASSFRRAQSPLHF
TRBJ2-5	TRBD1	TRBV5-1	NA	TGCGCCACCTCCCCTGGGATACAGGGGGCGGGGGAGACCCAGTACTTC	CATSPGIQGAGETQYF
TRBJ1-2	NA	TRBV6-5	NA	TGTGCCAGCAGGGGACTGAATGGCTACACCTTC	CASRGLNGYTF
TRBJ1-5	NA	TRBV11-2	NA	TGTGCCAGCAGCTTAGACAGGCTTCAGCCCCAGCATTTT	CASSLDRLQPQHF
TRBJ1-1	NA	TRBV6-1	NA	TGTGCCAGCAGTGAACCCCCTGGACAGTTCTACACTGAAGCTTTCTTT	CASSEPPGQFYTEAFF
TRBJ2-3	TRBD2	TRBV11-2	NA	TGTGCCAGCAGGATCCTCGGGGGGGGGCCTAAAGATACGCAGTATTTT	CASRILGGGPKDTQYF
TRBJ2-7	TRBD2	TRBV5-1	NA	TGCGCCAGCAGCTTGGAGGGAGGGAGCCACGAGCAGTACTTC	CASSLEGGSHEQYF
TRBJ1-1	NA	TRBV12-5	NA	TGTGCTAGTGCCTCAGGACAGATGAGGAACACTGAAGCTTTCTTT	CASASGQMRNTEAFF
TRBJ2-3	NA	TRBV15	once	TGTGCCACCAGCAGAGATGATAGGGGAACAGATACGCAGTATTTT	CATSRDDRGTDTQYF
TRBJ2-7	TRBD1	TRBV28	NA	TGTGCCAGCAGTAACCCCGACAGGGAGAGTATCTACGAGCAGTACTTC	CASSNPDRESIYEQYF